This entry lists 12 T cell receptor beta chains sequenced from one sample in a study of identical twins (dated by TCRdb to 2016 to 2017). Libraries were constructed by 5' RACE. For sequencing, an Illumina HiSeq 2000 was employed. The raw public reads went through TCRdb reprocessing: fastp at Q25, MiXCR clone calling, in-frame beta chains kept. Rows with one shared CDR3 protein collapse into an entry with the most common genes and DNA. Within this sample are around 280,000 distinct CDR3 sequences, with approximately 8% of them counted one time only. Approximately 2.1% of the sample is taken by the ten largest. This sample was shared with a second study, whose subject was yellow fever vaccine responses in identical twins.

Specimen: memory (CD45RO+) T cells sorted from blood. The sample's cell subset or site, from its label and the paper: CD45RO+ enriched T cells. These receptors were taken from a woman in her late teens or twenties in good health.

This chain links TRBV28 with TRBJ2-3; 14 bases are a match to TRBD2. Germline V CDR1 and CDR2: MDHEN, SYDVKM. The CDR3 is 17 amino acids. V trimming: 4 bases; J trimming: 5 bases; junction bases outside the gene matches: 8. Written as DNA, the CDR3 is TGTGCCAGCAGTTCCAGGACTAGCGGGAGGATCGGAGATACGCAGTATTTT. Translated, it gives CASSSRTSGRIGDTQYF.

This chain joins TRBV7-2 and TRBJ2-7, with TRBD1 matching 9 bases. Looked up from germline, CDR1 is SGHTA and CDR2 is FQGNSA. The CDR3 spans 15 residues. Germline trimming cut 3 bases from V and 2 bases from J; bases unmatched to any gene: 5. CDR3 bases: TGTGCCAGCAGCTTCCAGACAGGGGGTCCCTACGAGCAGTACTTC. Translating it yields CASSFQTGGPYEQYF.

The rearrangement links TRBV20-1 to TRBJ1-1; D is possibly TRBD1 (5 bases). This CDR3 is 14 amino acids long. Deletions cut 0 bases from V and 2 bases from J, with 10 bases between. Germline CDR1 and CDR2: DFQATT and SNEGSKA (reference sequence). CDR3 nucleotides: TGCAGTGCTAGAGATCCGGGGCGTAACACTGAAGCTTTCTTT. This encodes CSARDPGRNTEAFF.

This clonotype has ten or more counts. The chain joins TRBV2 to TRBJ2-2; 9 nucleotides align to TRBD2. CDR3 size: 18 residues. CDR1 is SNHLY and CDR2 is FYNNEI in the germline V gene. V lost 6 bases to trimming and J lost 0 bases; unmatched junction nucleotides: 11. CDR3 nucleotide sequence: TGTGCCAGCAGCCCCAGGCCCCTAGCGGGGACGAACACCGGGGAGCTGTTTTTT. Its protein product is CASSPRPLAGTNTGELFF.

This clonotype has a count of ten or more. This chain joins TRBV7-9 and TRBJ2-1; D may be TRBD2 (6 bases). The CDR3 runs to 16 residues. CDR1 is SEHNR and CDR2 is FQNEAQ in the germline V gene (reference sequence). V was clipped by 5 bases and J by 3 bases, with 17 bases between them. The CDR3 sequence is CASSPRGVLFYNEQFF. In nucleotides, the CDR3 is TGTGCCAGCAGCCCCCGCGGGGTCCTCTTCTACAATGAGCAGTTCTTC.

The chain combines TRBV3-1 with TRBJ2-3, with TRBD2 identical over 7 bases. The germline CDR1 and CDR2 sequences are LGHDT and YNNKEL (reference sequence). V dropped 8 bases and J dropped 5; count of bases not matched to a gene: 13. The CDR3 covers 15 residues. DNA of the CDR3: TGTGCCAGCTCCAAAGATCCGGGAGGAAAAGATACGCAGTATTTT. Translation: CASSKDPGGKDTQYF.

A few counts support this clonotype. V is TRBV6-6 and J is TRBJ2-5, with TRBD2 matching over 7 bases. Per the germline V gene, CDR1 is MNHNY and CDR2 is SVGAGI (reference sequence). The CDR3 spans 13 residues. Losses at the gene ends were 7 bases for V and 1 base for J; bases not matched to a gene: 3. The CDR3 DNA reads TGTGCCAGCATGGAGCGGGGCCAAGAGACCCAGTACTTC. Its translation is CASMERGQETQYF.

In its sample, this clonotype was seen many times. The chain employs TRBV7-9 and TRBJ1-2; 8 nucleotides match TRBD1. The trim removed 5 bases at V and 0 bases at J, leaving 5 bases unmatched. Germline loops: CDR1 SEHNR, CDR2 FQNEAQ (reference sequence). There are 15 residues in the CDR3. CDR3 DNA: TGTGCCAGCAGCCTGGGACAGGAGGCTAACTATGGCTACACCTTC. Its translation is CASSLGQEANYGYTF.

This clonotype was seen only a few times. The chain uses TRBV3-1 and TRBJ1-1; no clear D. The CDR3 sequence is 15 residues long. Germline V CDR1 and CDR2: LGHDT, YNNKEL (reference sequence). Trimming left V 4 bases short and J 2 bases short, with 14 bases between. CDR3 protein: CASSLGVGTNTEAFF. In nucleotides, the CDR3 is TGTGCCAGCAGCCTCGGGGTCGGAACTAACACTGAAGCTTTCTTT. Based on the CDR3 plus reference TRBV3-1 and TRBJ1-1, the full variable domain is DTAVSQTPKYLVTQMGNDKSIKCEQNLGHDTMYWYKQDSKKFLKIMFSYNNKELIINETVPNRFSPKSPDKAHLNLHINSLELGDSAVYFCASSLGVGTNTEAFFGQGTRLTVV.

This clonotype was observed at least ten times. This chain links TRBV14 with TRBJ2-5; D call uncertain. In germline, CDR1 is SGHDN, CDR2 FVKESK. The CDR3 is 12 residues long. Trimming cost V 4 bases and J 2 bases, with 5 bases left between them. The chain's CDR3 is CASSLDQETQYF. DNA of the CDR3: TGTGCCAGCAGCCTGGATCAAGAGACCCAGTACTTC.

This clonotype was detected only a few times. J is TRBJ2-5 and V is TRBV5-1, with D maybe TRBD2 (5 bases). V was pared by 0 bases and J by 5 bases, with 20 bases between. From germline, CDR1 is SGHRS and CDR2 YFSETQ. The CDR3 runs to 17 residues. The DNA for the CDR3 is TGCGCCAGCAGCTTGGGGCGCGGCTCACCCTCGGGGGAGACCCAGTACTTC. It encodes CASSLGRGSPSGETQYF.

The chain employs TRBV11-2 and TRBJ2-3; no firm D call. Trimming took 3 bases from V and 2 from J, leaving 12 bases between them. Germline-derived CDR1 and CDR2 are SGHAT and FQNNGV. The CDR3 runs 15 residues. CDR3 nucleotides: TGTGCCAGCAGCTTCCGGGCGTATGCCACAGATACGCAGTATTTT. Protein sequence: CASSFRAYATDTQYF. Variable domain in full (rest from reference TRBV11-2 and TRBJ2-3): EAGVAQSPRYKIIEKRQSVAFWCNPISGHATLYWYQQILGQGPKLLIQFQNNGVVDDSQLPKDRFSAERLKGVDSTLKIQPAKLEDSAVYLCASSFRAYATDTQYFGPGTRLTVL.